Listed below are T cell receptor beta chains from one sample, sequenced in a study of T-cell memory formation after mild COVID-19. MiXCR, applied by TCRdb to the 5' RACE reads, yields one record per CDR3 protein. Here the sample spans about 140,000 distinct CDR3 sequences, 13% to 15% being singletons. The specimen was PBMCs or a T cell subset sorted from them (not recorded which). The receptors originated from an adult woman who had mild COVID-19 (a few samples of this study predate the infection). Cell type and time point are not known. CDR3s include the opening cysteine and the closing phenylalanine or tryptophan. The order of the fields is clone size, V gene, D gene, J gene, CDR3 protein, CDR3 DNA. The D gene is left open where the match is weak. A row's size may be missing; if present it is once, few, many or a size class.

>many|TRBV6-5|-|TRBJ2-1
CASSYDSGTDNEQFF
TGTGCCAGCAGTTACGATTCGGGAACCGACAATGAGCAGTTCTTC
>few|TRBV19|TRBD1|TRBJ2-1
CASRRDSWSNNEQFF
TGTGCCAGTAGAAGGGACAGCTGGAGCAACAATGAGCAGTTCTTC
>few|TRBV12-3/TRBV12-4|TRBD1|TRBJ2-1
CASSPLSGTGLTYNEQFF
TGTGCCAGCAGTCCCTTGTCCGGGACAGGGCTCACCTACAATGAGCAGTTCTTC
>few|TRBV29-1|TRBD1|TRBJ1-2
CSVRQGSYGYTF
TGCAGCGTTAGACAGGGGAGCTATGGCTACACCTTC
>few|TRBV29-1|TRBD1|TRBJ2-7
CSAGPRDRGYEQYF
TGCAGCGCTGGACCTCGGGACAGGGGTTACGAGCAGTACTTC
>few|TRBV6-5|-|TRBJ2-7
CASSRGGRIEQYF
TGTGCCAGCAGCCGAGGAGGTAGGATCGAGCAGTACTTC
>few|TRBV27|-|TRBJ1-1
CASRYSGQMNTEAFF
TGTGCCAGCAGGTACAGTGGGCAGATGAACACTGAAGCTTTCTTT
>-|TRBV4-1|-|TRBJ2-1
CASSRPSGNEQFF
TGCGCCAGCAGCCGACCAAGCGGGAATGAGCAGTTCTTC
>-|TRBV12-3/TRBV12-4|-|TRBJ2-2
CASSLQGSGELFF
TGTGCCAGCAGTCTACAGGGTTCCGGGGAGCTGTTTTTT
>few|TRBV11-2|TRBD2|TRBJ2-7
CASSRLAGGRGYEQYF
TGTGCCAGCAGCCGGCTAGCGGGGGGGAGAGGATACGAGCAGTACTTC
>-|TRBV29-1|TRBD2|TRBJ2-3
CSVVPSLQLAGDADTQYF
TGCAGCGTTGTCCCCTCGCTTCAGCTAGCGGGAGACGCAGATACGCAGTATTTT
>few|TRBV10-3|-|TRBJ2-1
CAISLDTPGDEQFF
TGTGCCATCAGCCTTGACACCCCGGGGGATGAGCAGTTCTTC
>-|TRBV6-5|TRBD1|TRBJ1-3
CASSPGTGFLGKTIYF
TGTGCCAGCAGCCCAGGGACAGGATTTCTAGGAAAAACCATATATTTT
>-|TRBV6-2/TRBV6-3|-|TRBJ2-6
CASSYPPAGGANVLTF
TGTGCCAGCAGTTACCCACCAGCGGGTGGGGCCAACGTCCTGACTTTC
>many|TRBV5-1|TRBD1|TRBJ2-7
CASSFSGTGGSYEQYF
TGCGCCAGCAGCTTCTCCGGGACAGGGGGTTCCTACGAGCAGTACTTC
>-|TRBV27|TRBD1|TRBJ1-5
CASRQGGGQPQHF
TGTGCCAGCCGACAGGGGGGCGGTCAGCCCCAGCATTTT
>few|TRBV4-1|TRBD2|TRBJ2-3
CASSQAGLAGGTDTQYF
TGCGCCAGCAGCCAAGCAGGACTAGCGGGAGGCACAGATACGCAGTATTTT
>-|TRBV20-1|-|TRBJ1-2
CSAKVTGLTYGYTF
TGCAGTGCTAAAGTAACAGGTTTGACCTATGGCTACACCTTC
>many|TRBV4-1|-|TRBJ2-1
CASSHGQGRFDEQFF
TGCGCCAGCAGCCACGGGCAGGGCCGTTTCGATGAGCAGTTCTTC
>many|TRBV4-3|-|TRBJ1-2
CASSQDSGYGYTF
TGCGCCAGCAGCCAAGATTCGGGCTATGGCTACACCTTC
>-|TRBV6-1|-|TRBJ1-1
CASRGWATEAFF
TGTGCCAGTCGGGGGTGGGCCACTGAAGCTTTCTTT
>-|TRBV6-2/TRBV6-3|-|TRBJ2-7
CASSAETGPGFDEQYF
TGTGCCAGCAGTGCAGAAACGGGACCTGGTTTCGACGAGCAGTACTTC
>-|TRBV12-3/TRBV12-4|-|TRBJ1-2
CASSPSDRFNYGYTF
TGTGCCAGCAGTCCGTCCGACAGATTTAACTATGGCTACACCTTC
>-|TRBV5-1|TRBD1|TRBJ2-5
CASSPRPGTASQETQYF
TGCGCCAGCAGCCCCCGGCCCGGGACAGCTTCCCAAGAGACCCAGTACTTC
>few|TRBV5-1|-|TRBJ2-7
CASSPSTRTYEQYF
TGCGCCAGCAGCCCCTCAACACGTACCTACGAGCAGTACTTC
>many|TRBV6-5|-|TRBJ1-1
CASRGTEAFF
TGTGCCAGCAGGGGCACTGAAGCTTTCTTT
>few|TRBV19|-|TRBJ2-3
CASSVLGDTQYF
TGTGCCAGTAGTGTGCTAGGGGATACGCAGTATTTT
>-|TRBV4-1|-|TRBJ1-4
CASSQARRELFF
TGCGCCAGCAGCCAAGCGCGGAGGGAACTGTTTTTT
>-|TRBV6-5|TRBD2|TRBJ2-1
CASSTSGRAQVDEQFF
TGTGCCAGCAGTACTAGCGGGAGGGCCCAGGTGGATGAGCAGTTCTTC
>few|TRBV21-1|-|TRBJ2-1
CASGFKGPAKARDGRNEQFF
TGTGCCAGCGGCTTTAAGGGGCCCGCGAAGGCTCGGGACGGACGAAATGAGCAGTTCTTC
>few|TRBV7-8|-|TRBJ2-7
CASSLVGAREQYF
TGTGCCAGCAGCTTAGTCGGGGCGCGCGAGCAGTACTTC
>-|TRBV7-6|TRBD2|TRBJ2-3
CASSFSAGGDTQYF
TGTGCCAGCAGCTTTTCAGCGGGAGGAGATACGCAGTATTTT